This entry lists 9 T cell receptor beta chains sequenced from one sample in a study of tumor-infiltrating lymphocytes in primary liver carcinoma (dated by TCRdb to the late 2010s). Without any cell sorting, total RNA and DNA were co-extracted from approximately 20-30 mg of bulk tissue using the AllPrep DNA/RNA mini kit. The reads were generated on an Illumina HiSeq 2500. Using a constant-region primer and ProtoScript II reverse transcriptase, TCRbeta-specific cDNA was reverse-transcribed from roughly 460 ng total RNA. Construction of the TCRbeta libraries relied on three nested rounds of multiplex PCR, following a slightly modified ARM-PCR procedure. The first two PCR rounds used multiplex TRBV1-TRBV30 forward primers with a Cbeta reverse primer, each for approximately 9 cycles. In-frame beta chains were kept once TCRdb had trimmed the public reads at Q25 with fastp and called clones with MiXCR. Rows with a matching CDR3 protein are joined into one entry that keeps the most common DNA and genes. This sample holds roughly 200,000 distinct CDR3 sequences; 85% were observed only once. About a sixth of the sample is in the top ten clones.

Specimen: tumor tissue from primary liver carcinoma. The source is a man aged 35-49 years with primary liver carcinoma and hepatitis B virus infection.

This chain links TRBV7-8 with TRBJ2-7; TRBD1 matches at 8 bases. Germline V gives CDR1 SGHVS, CDR2 FQNEAQ. V lost 1 base, J lost 3 bases, and 8 bases stayed unmatched. The CDR3 totals 16 residues. The CDR3 region is CASSLENQGAYYEQYF. In DNA form, the CDR3 reads TGTGCCAGCAGCTTAGAGAACCAGGGGGCATACTACGAGCAGTACTTC.

To note about this clonotype: Relative to the germline gene, one junction end is altered; a read error may explain this. The chain recombines TRBV5-6 with TRBJ1-1; the D gene is possibly TRBD1 (5 bases). This CDR3 spans 13 amino acids. Per the germline V gene, CDR1 is SGHDT and CDR2 is YYEEEE. The CDR3 region is CASGAELNTEVLF. The CDR3, as DNA: TGTGCCAGCGGGGCAGAGCTGAACACTGAAGTTTTGTTT.

In regard to this clonotype: Since the CDR3 does not end with the conserved phenylalanine or tryptophan, this likely comes from a read error. This chain connects TRBV12-3 or TRBV12-4 to TRBJ1-1; D ambiguous. The CDR3 has 12 residues. DNA of the CDR3: TGTACCAGCAGCTTAGACGGGTCTGAAGCTTTCTAT. As protein: CTSSLDGSEAFY.

This clonotype is a singleton in its sample. Compared with germline, one end of the junction differs, possibly owing to a read error. The chain is built from TRBV5-1 and TRBJ1-1; tentative D call: TRBD1 (5 bases). CDR1 is SGHRS and CDR2 is YFSETQ in the germline V gene. The CDR3 has 15 residues. The CDR3, as DNA: TGCGCCAGCAGTGCCTTGGCAGGGAGCAACACTGAAACTTTCTTT. It is translated as CASSALAGSNTETFF.

This chain links TRBV12-3 or TRBV12-4 with TRBJ1-5; D might be TRBD1 (6 bases). V dropped 9 bases and J dropped 0 bases, with 18 bases sitting between them. The CDR3 loop spans 16 amino acids. DNA for the CDR3: TGTGCCAGTATTACTCCGGGACACGTTAGCAATCAGCCCCAGCATTTT. Residues: CASITPGHVSNQPQHF.

For this clonotype: This clone may be a read error of a much larger clone one base away. The rearrangement joins TRBV5-1 to TRBJ1-1; maybe TRBD1 (5 bases). Germline V gene lookup returns CDR1 SGHRS and CDR2 YFSETQ. This CDR3 comprises 13 residues. Here the CDR3 DNA reads TGCGTCAGCAGTTCCCAGGGAGACACTGAAGCTTTCTTT. Translating gives CVSSSQGDTEAFF.

About this clonotype itself: The junction differs from germline at one of its ends, possibly a read error. In DNA form, the CDR3 reads TGTGGCAGCGGGGACGGTAGCAATCAGCCCCAGCTTTTT. It translates to CGSGDGSNQPQLF. V gene TRBV6-5 combines with J gene TRBJ1-5; tentative D call: TRBD1 (5 bases). From germline, CDR1 is MNHEY and CDR2 SVGAGI. CDR3 size: 13 residues.

A few counts support this clonotype. The germline gene is not matched at one end of the junction; a read error may be the cause. This chain uses TRBV4-3 with TRBJ2-1; 7 bases line up with TRBD2. The CDR3 has 17 residues. From germline, CDR1 is LGHNA and CDR2 YSLEER. CDR3 residues: CTSSQDLAGASYNEQFF. CDR3 coding DNA: TGTACCAGCAGCCAGGATCTTGCGGGAGCTTCCTACAATGAGCAGTTCTTC.

The V gene is TRBV6-1, the J gene TRBJ1-2, with a possible D match to TRBD1 (5 bases). V lost 10 bases to trimming and J lost 3 bases, with 15 bases between them. This CDR3 region has 13 residues. The V gene's germline CDR1 is MNHNS and CDR2 SASEGT. The CDR3 loop is CATRLDRDYGYTF. The CDR3 region has the DNA TGTGCCACCAGACTCGACAGAGACTATGGCTACACCTTC.